This TCR beta chain was captured in a study of cytomegalovirus exposure and HLA in healthy donors. Study-level points and caveats: Rarity held for most TCR sequences, but there were some public TCRs that occurred in many donors. Reported results showed that the classifier diagnosed cytomegalovirus status with high specificity and sensitivity. Cytomegalovirus association was listed for about 150 TCR beta chains. Specific recognition of CMV antigens was confirmed in vitro for a few chains (all CMV-associated).

On this clone itself: Antigen specificity is unknown.

CDR1 is SGHTA and CDR2 is FQGTGA in the germline V gene. The CDR3 extends over 14 amino acids. V was clipped by 0 bases and J by 8 bases; unmatched bases: 4. Using immunoSEQ multiplex PCR, the repertoire was profiled, and TCRdb retains in-frame clones only, with some absent. In the table there are 190,000 or so clones, roughly 80% of which are singletons. This receptor was obtained from a woman between 18 and 29 years old in good health and CMV-seropositive. Sample: PBMCs. The chain recombines TRBV7-3 with TRBJ2-1; TRBD2 aligns across 7 bases. The CDR3 sequence is CASSLTGGMDEQFF. DNA for the CDR3: TGTGCCAGCAGCTTAACGGGAGGGATGGATGAGCAGTTCTTC.